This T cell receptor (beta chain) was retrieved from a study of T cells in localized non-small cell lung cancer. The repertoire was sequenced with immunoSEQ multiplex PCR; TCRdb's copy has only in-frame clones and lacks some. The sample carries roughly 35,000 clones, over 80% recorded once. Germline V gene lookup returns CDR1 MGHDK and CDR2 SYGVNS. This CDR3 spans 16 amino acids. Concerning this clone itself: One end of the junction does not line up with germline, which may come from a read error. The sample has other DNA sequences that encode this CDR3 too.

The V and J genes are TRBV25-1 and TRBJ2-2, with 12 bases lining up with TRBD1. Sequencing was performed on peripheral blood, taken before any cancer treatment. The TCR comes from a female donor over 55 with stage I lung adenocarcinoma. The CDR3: CASSIGTGGPTGELFF. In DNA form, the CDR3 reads TGTGCCAGCAGTATAGGGACAGGGGGCCCCACCGGAGAGCTGTTTTTT.